What follows are 6 T cell receptor beta chains derived from one specimen sequenced in a study of PD-1 blockade in classical Hodgkin lymphoma. There was relapse after autologous stem cell transplantation in every patient, and there was variation in brentuximab vedotin exposure. Data came from immunoSEQ multiplex PCR; TCRdb stores just in-frame clones and leaves some out. Seen here are under 70,000 clones, roughly two thirds observed once, and the top ten hold 7.5% to 9.5%. Here the sequenced sample was peripheral blood mononuclear cells (PBMCs), taken before the second cycle of nivolumab. These receptors were taken from a human donor with classical Hodgkin lymphoma.

This chain joins TRBV5-6 and TRBJ2-7, with D perhaps TRBD1 (6 bases). CDR3 length: 16 amino acids. The germline V and J ends were trimmed by 0 bases and 2 bases, with 15 bases remaining between them. Germline values: CDR1 SGHDT, CDR2 YYEEEE. CDR3 in amino acids: CASSLAPGDPTYEQYF. The CDR3 nucleotides read TGTGCCAGCAGCTTGGCCCCAGGGGATCCCACCTACGAGCAGTACTTC.

This rearrangement joins TRBV19 to TRBJ1-3; no firm D call. V lost 0 bases and J lost 0, with 15 bases in between. This CDR3 is 18 amino acids long. Germline CDR1 LNHDA, CDR2 SQIVND (reference sequence). The CDR3 nucleotides read TGTGCCAGTAGTATAGATCTACCGGGCAGCTTCTCTGGAAACACCATATATTTT. Translated: CASSIDLPGSFSGNTIYF.

This clone showed up just once. The CDR3 region is CASSSSGGSGETQYF. CDR3 DNA sequence: TGTGCCAGCAGCTCTAGCGGGGGCTCCGGGGAGACCCAGTACTTC. The V gene is TRBV11-2, the J gene TRBJ2-5; 10 bases agree with TRBD2. This CDR3 region has 15 residues. V lost 4 bases to trimming and J lost 5 bases; unmatched junction nucleotides: 7. The germline CDR1 and CDR2 sequences are SGHAT and FQNNGV.

V is TRBV6-9 and J is TRBJ2-7, with D maybe TRBD1 (6 bases). Trimming left V 5 bases short and J 0 bases short, with 11 bases between. The germline V gene has CDR1 MNHGY and CDR2 SVAAGI. CDR3 length: 14 residues. In nucleotides, the CDR3 is TGTGCCAGCAGTAACGACAGGAACTCCTACGAGCAGTACTTC. It codes for CASSNDRNSYEQYF.

The J gene is TRBJ2-2, the V gene TRBV18; D gene unclear. Germline assignment: CDR1 KGHSH and CDR2 LQKENI. Between the trimmed V and J ends, which lost 6 bases and 3 bases, there was a span of 11 bases. CDR3 length: 14 residues. In DNA form, the CDR3 reads TGTGCCAGCTCGCCTAGGTGGGACACCGGGGAGCTGTTTTTT. Protein sequence: CASSPRWDTGELFF.

V is TRBV25-1 and J is TRBJ1-2; unclear D gene. The CDR3 totals 12 residues. In germline, CDR1 is MGHDK, CDR2 SYGVNS. V lost 5 bases and J lost 4, with 8 bases in between. The CDR3 nucleotides are TGTGCCAGCAGTCAAGGCCCCTATGGCTACACCTTC. This translates into CASSQGPYGYTF.